Below are 24 T cell receptor beta chains sequenced from a single sample in a study of shared clonotypes between healthy human individuals. Repertoires were generated with immunoSEQ multiplex PCR, while TCRdb's copy carries only in-frame clones and drops some. This sample carries over a million clones, approximately 96% of them seen once, and the ten largest clones take about 1%. The sequencing sample was made of naive CD4+ T cells sorted from blood. Described subset: CD45RA+ positively selected. All receptors derive from a man aged 25 to 45 in good health.

The chain carries TRBV5-1 and TRBJ2-3; 7 bases agree with TRBD2. Trimming cost V 4 bases and J 5 bases; bases outside gene matches: 13. CDR1 and CDR2 (germline): SGHRS, YFSETQ. CDR3 length equals 16 residues. This CDR3 is CASSIGTNGERDTQYF. CDR3 nucleotides: TGCGCCAGCAGCATCGGGACTAACGGAGAGCGAGATACGCAGTATTTT.

V gene TRBV11-2 combines with J gene TRBJ2-5; D not certain. The CDR3 runs to 13 residues. Trimming left V 3 bases short and J 1 base short, with 6 bases between. Germline CDR1 is SGHAT and CDR2 is FQNNGV. The CDR3: CASSFRFQETQYF. The CDR3 DNA is TGTGCCAGCAGCTTTAGATTCCAAGAGACCCAGTACTTC.

This clone has just one count. The rearrangement links TRBV9 to TRBJ2-1, with 7 bases matching TRBD2. With V trimmed by 2 bases and J by 5 bases, 4 bases remained unmatched. This CDR3 region has 14 residues. CDR1 SGDLS and CDR2 YYNGEE come from the germline V gene. In DNA, the CDR3 is TGTGCCAGCAGCGTCCAGCGGGGAAACAATGAGCAGTTCTTC. It specifies CASSVQRGNNEQFF.

The CDR3 reads CASSSVSKFF. CDR3 bases: TGTGCCAGCAGCTCCGTAAGCAAGTTCTTC. The chain carries TRBV5-4 and TRBJ2-1; D not resolved. The germline gives CDR1 SGHNT, CDR2 YYREEE (reference sequence). The V end lost 3 bases, the J end lost 14 bases, and 9 bases lay between the germline ends. The CDR3 is made up of 10 amino acids.

This clone was seen just once. This chain connects TRBV5-8 to TRBJ1-3, with D perhaps matching TRBD1 (5 bases). The V gene lost 3 bases and the J gene lost 0 bases, with 7 bases spanning the gap. The germline CDR1 and CDR2 sequences are SGHTS and YDEGEE. CDR3 length: 14 residues. The DNA for the CDR3 is TGTGCCAGCAGCTGGGGCGGCTCTGGAAACACCATATATTTT. Translation gives CASSWGGSGNTIYF. The whole variable domain, filled in from reference TRBV5-8 and TRBJ1-3, reads EAGVTQSPTHLIKTRGQQATLRCSPISGHTSVYWYQQALGLGLQFLLWYDEGEERNRGNFPPRFSGRQFPNYSSELNVNALELEDSALYLCASSWGGSGNTIYFGEGSWLTVV.

Note on this clone: Other nucleotide sequences in the sample specify the same CDR3. The chain carries TRBV18 and TRBJ2-7; TRBD1 matches at 9 bases. Unmatched junction bases numbered 3, after V lost 0 bases and J lost 3 bases. The germline gives CDR1 KGHSH, CDR2 LQKENI. This CDR3 has 15 amino acids. The CDR3: CASSPPGQGLYEQYF. CDR3 DNA: TGTGCCAGCTCACCACCGGGACAGGGACTCTACGAGCAGTACTTC.

The chain employs TRBV9 and TRBJ1-1; 8 nucleotides align to TRBD1. The CDR3 totals 16 residues. J lost 5 bases, V lost 3 bases, and 12 bases had no gene match. Germline V gene data show CDR1 as SGDLS and CDR2 as YYNGEE. The CDR3 nucleotides read TGTGCCAGCAGCGCTATCGGACAGGGTACGGGAACTGAAGCTTTCTTT. It specifies CASSAIGQGTGTEAFF. Complete variable domain (other parts from reference TRBV9 and TRBJ1-1): DSGVTQTPKHLITATGQRVTLRCSPRSGDLSVYWYQQSLDQGLQFLIQYYNGEERAKGNILERFSAQQFPDLHSELNLSSLELGDSALYFCASSAIGQGTGTEAFFGQGTRLTVV.

The rearrangement joins TRBV4-3 to TRBJ1-2; D is possibly TRBD1 (6 bases). The ends were cut back, 3 bases at V and 4 bases at J, with 12 bases in the middle. The length of the CDR3 is 14 residues. From germline, CDR1 is LGHNA and CDR2 YSLEER. The CDR3 reads CASSHAGQSYGYTF. CDR3 nucleotides: TGCGCCAGCAGCCACGCAGGACAGAGCTATGGCTACACCTTC.

This chain joins TRBV5-1 and TRBJ1-5; maybe TRBD1 (5 bases). Per the germline V gene, CDR1 is SGHRS and CDR2 is YFSETQ. V lost 0 bases and J 3 bases, leaving 7 bases between the germline ends. The CDR3 runs 14 residues. CDR3 in amino acids: CASSLDGANQPQHF. The DNA of the CDR3 is TGCGCCAGCAGCTTGGACGGGGCCAATCAGCCCCAGCATTTT.

The J gene is TRBJ2-7, the V gene TRBV28; tentatively, D is TRBD1 (8 bases). The CDR3 contains 16 residues. CDR1 is MDHEN, CDR2 SYDVKM, per germline. CDR3 DNA: TGTGTTTCCCAGAGTACAGGGGGGGAACGCCCCTACGAGCAGTACTTC. The encoded protein is CVSQSTGGERPYEQYF.

The chain combines TRBV6-5 with TRBJ2-7, with 11 bases that match TRBD2. The germline gives CDR1 MNHEY, CDR2 SVGAGI. The CDR3 is 16 amino acids. V gave up 2 bases and J gave up 5 bases; unmatched junction bases: 8. The DNA for the CDR3 is TGTGCCAGCAGTTACCAGACTAGCGGGATCCCCGACGAGCAGTACTTC. The encoded protein is CASSYQTSGIPDEQYF.

This chain uses TRBV5-4 with TRBJ1-1; the match to TRBD1 covers 8 bases. Germline V lookup: CDR1 SGHNT, CDR2 YYREEE (reference sequence). The CDR3 spans 13 residues. V shed 3 bases and J 7 bases; nucleotides not matched to a gene: 5. The DNA for the CDR3 is TGTGCCAGCAGCTCCGGACAGGGCCTTGAAGCTTTCTTT. Translated, it gives CASSSGQGLEAFF.

CDR3 region: CASSPRSLQETQYF. The DNA for the CDR3 is TGTGCCAGCAGCCCCAGGAGTCTACAAGAGACCCAGTACTTC. V and J are TRBV6-5 and TRBJ2-5; the D is unclear. The V end lost 6 bases, the J end lost 2 bases, and 13 bases lay between the germline ends. The CDR3 extends over 14 amino acids. Looked up from germline, CDR1 is MNHEY and CDR2 is SVGAGI.

The genes are TRBV13 and TRBJ2-2; 13 positions agree with TRBD2. This CDR3 spans 15 amino acids. The V segment lost 5 bases and the J segment 5 bases; nucleotides outside the gene matches: 2. The germline gives CDR1 PRHDT, CDR2 FYEKMQ (reference sequence). The CDR3 DNA is TGTGCCAGCAGCGCGGGACTAGCGGGGACCGGGGAGCTGTTTTTT. This encodes CASSAGLAGTGELFF.

This clone showed up just once. V is TRBV28 and J is TRBJ1-4, with D perhaps TRBD1 (6 bases). The CDR3 sequence is 14 residues long. Germline V gene lookup returns CDR1 MDHEN and CDR2 SYDVKM. With 6 bases removed from V and 4 bases from J, the gap between germline ends came to 12 bases. The CDR3 DNA reads as TGTGCCAGCAGGGGAGGGGGGAGTAATGAAAAACTGTTTTTT. Protein product: CASRGGGSNEKLFF. Drawing the rest from reference TRBV28 and TRBJ1-4, the complete variable domain is DVKVTQSSRYLVKRTGEKVFLECVQDMDHENMFWYRQDPGLGLRLIYFSYDVKMKEKGDIPEGYSVSREKKERFSLILESASTNQTSMYLCASRGGGSNEKLFFGSGTQLSVL.

A single count supports this clone. The rearrangement uses TRBV18 and TRBJ1-1, with TRBD1 as a possible D gene (5 bases). This CDR3 is built from 13 residues. Germline CDR1 is KGHSH and CDR2 is LQKENI. V was clipped by 2 bases and J by 8 bases, with 12 bases between them. The CDR3 sequence is CASSPGAGLEAFF. The DNA for the CDR3 is TGTGCCAGCTCACCAGGGGCAGGGTTGGAAGCTTTCTTT.

This rearrangement joins TRBV7-3 to TRBJ1-1; D is possibly TRBD1 (6 bases). The germline V and J ends were trimmed by 3 bases and 0 bases, with 14 bases remaining between them. The CDR3 length is 16 residues. The germline V gene has CDR1 SGHTA and CDR2 FQGTGA. CDR3 region: CASSLSGQIMNTEAFF. CDR3 DNA: TGTGCCAGCAGCTTGAGTGGACAGATCATGAACACTGAAGCTTTCTTT. Full variable domain (rest looked up from reference TRBV7-3 and TRBJ1-1): GAGVSQTPSNKVTEKGKYVELRCDPISGHTALYWYRQSLGQGPEFLIYFQGTGAADDSGLPNDRFFAVRPEGSVSTLKIQRTERGDSAVYLCASSLSGQIMNTEAFFGQGTRLTVV.

The chain couples TRBV10-3 to TRBJ2-7; possibly TRBD1 or TRBD2 for D (6 bases each). The ends were cut back, 11 bases at V and 0 bases at J, with 17 bases in the middle. The germline CDR1 and CDR2 sequences are ENHRY and SYGVKD. The CDR3 extends over 14 amino acids. CDR3 residues: CAAGDGGSSYEQYF. CDR3 nucleotides: TGTGCCGCCGGGGACGGGGGCAGCTCCTACGAGCAGTACTTC.

The rearrangement links TRBV21-1 to TRBJ2-7; the DNA was not used to check the table's D call, TRBD2. TRBV21-1 is annotated as a pseudogene. This CDR3 spans 16 amino acids. CDR3 protein: CASSQGVAESSYEQYF. CDR3 nucleotides: TGTGCCAGCAGCCAAGGGGTAGCGGAAAGCTCCTACGAGCAGTACTTC.

The V and J genes are TRBV9 and TRBJ2-1, with 7 bases fitting TRBD1. The CDR3 length is 15 residues. V shed 0 bases and J 4 bases; nucleotides not matched to a gene: 4. Germline V gene sequence: CDR1 SGDLS, CDR2 YYNGEE. CDR3 amino acids: CASSVEGTEYNEQFF. DNA of the CDR3: TGTGCCAGCAGCGTAGAGGGGACAGAGTACAATGAGCAGTTCTTC. The whole variable domain, remainder taken from reference TRBV9 and TRBJ2-1, is DSGVTQTPKHLITATGQRVTLRCSPRSGDLSVYWYQQSLDQGLQFLIQYYNGEERAKGNILERFSAQQFPDLHSELNLSSLELGDSALYFCASSVEGTEYNEQFFGPGTRLTVL.

This clone was observed a few times. This sequence joins TRBV11-1 and TRBJ2-5, with D unresolved. The length of the CDR3 is 13 residues. Germline V gene data show CDR1 as SGHAT and CDR2 as FQDESV (reference sequence). Trimming removed 5 bases at V and 5 bases at J, with 12 bases between. The CDR3 spells CASSALGLETQYF. For the CDR3, the DNA is TGTGCCAGCAGCGCTCTTGGGCTGGAGACCCAGTACTTC.

This chain connects TRBV29-1 to TRBJ2-1; either TRBD1 or TRBD2 may fit D (6 bases each). V lost 8 bases, J lost 11 bases, and 28 bases lay in between. This CDR3 contains 15 residues. The germline V gene encodes CDR1 SQVTM and CDR2 ANQGSEA. The CDR3 region has the DNA TGCAGCTTCTCTCGATACAGGGACTCACTCTTAAAGCAGTTCTTC. Protein sequence: CSFSRYRDSLLKQFF.

This chain links TRBV14 with TRBJ2-2, with D uncertain. CDR3 size: 15 residues. Germline V gives CDR1 SGHDN, CDR2 FVKESK. V lost 1 base and J lost 0, with 6 bases in between. The CDR3 spells CASSQVSPNTGELFF. CDR3 nucleotide sequence: TGTGCCAGCAGCCAAGTCTCGCCGAACACCGGGGAGCTGTTTTTT.

The chain recombines TRBV28 with TRBJ2-3; TRBD2 is a possible D gene (7 bases). Germline V gene data show CDR1 as MDHEN and CDR2 as SYDVKM. This CDR3 contains 15 residues. Between the trimmed V and J ends, which lost 8 bases and 3 bases, there was a span of 18 bases. DNA for the CDR3: TGTGCCAGCGGGGGGGTGGCGGGACAAACAGATACGCAGTATTTT. It is translated as CASGGVAGQTDTQYF. The variable domain in full, with the rest retrieved from reference TRBV28 and TRBJ2-3, is DVKVTQSSRYLVKRTGEKVFLECVQDMDHENMFWYRQDPGLGLRLIYFSYDVKMKEKGDIPEGYSVSREKKERFSLILESASTNQTSMYLCASGGVAGQTDTQYFGPGTRLTVL.